The clone carrying this TCR beta chain was found once. The data were taken from a study of memory CD8 T cells in hepatitis C reinfection. Study details: Chronic HCV followed reinfection in two donors who cleared primary infection. Samples before reinfection came 55 to 20 weeks prior to detection.

Libraries were prepared by immunoSEQ multiplex PCR; TCRdb keeps only in-frame clonotypes and omits some of them. The data hold more than 45,000 clones, with just under 90% observed a single time. Time point reported: pre-reinfection, 55 to 20 weeks before reinfection detection. Sorted cells were sequenced directly ex vivo without any in vitro expansion. Total naive CD8 T cells were sorted as viable CD3+ CD8+ CD45RO- cells from a couple of donors. Sequences were obtained from naive CD8+ T cells sorted from blood. The sequence was collected from a young man with hepatitis C virus infection.

CDR3 region: CASSSGDAYEQYF. The CDR3 DNA is TGTGCCAGCAGCTCCGGGGATGCCTACGAGCAGTACTTC. V and J are TRBV7-9 and TRBJ2-7, with D tentatively TRBD2 (5 bases). V was shortened by 4 bases and J by 2 bases, with 9 bases between the two germline ends. Germline values: CDR1 SEHNR, CDR2 FQNEAQ (reference sequence). The CDR3 is made up of 13 amino acids.